This TCR beta chain was sequenced in a study of PD-1 blockade in mismatch repair-deficient tumors. Study findings and constraints: Tumor-resident clones, often absent from pretreatment blood, expanded after pembrolizumab and then contracted.

The germline CDR1 and CDR2 sequences are SGDLS and YYNGEE. J lost 9 bases, V lost 1 base, and 16 bases had no gene match. The length of the CDR3 is 17 residues. Mismatch repair deficiency was confirmed in all patients, by PCR or immunohistochemistry. TCR sequencing covered a few patients who responded to pembrolizumab. The method was immunoSEQ multiplex PCR; TCRdb's version includes in-frame clones alone and lacks a portion of them. The sample contains more than 85,000 clones, 82% of which appear only once. As concerns this clone: Its antigen is as yet unknown.

This chain uses TRBV9 with TRBJ2-1; 7 bases match TRBD1. Sequencing used peripheral blood, obtained approximately 36 weeks after starting pembrolizumab. The TCR comes from an adult with mismatch repair-deficient cancer. The DNA for the CDR3 is TGTGCCAGCAGCGTACCCAAGATGACAGGGAACGGCGGTGAGCAGTTCTTC. Its protein is CASSVPKMTGNGGEQFF.